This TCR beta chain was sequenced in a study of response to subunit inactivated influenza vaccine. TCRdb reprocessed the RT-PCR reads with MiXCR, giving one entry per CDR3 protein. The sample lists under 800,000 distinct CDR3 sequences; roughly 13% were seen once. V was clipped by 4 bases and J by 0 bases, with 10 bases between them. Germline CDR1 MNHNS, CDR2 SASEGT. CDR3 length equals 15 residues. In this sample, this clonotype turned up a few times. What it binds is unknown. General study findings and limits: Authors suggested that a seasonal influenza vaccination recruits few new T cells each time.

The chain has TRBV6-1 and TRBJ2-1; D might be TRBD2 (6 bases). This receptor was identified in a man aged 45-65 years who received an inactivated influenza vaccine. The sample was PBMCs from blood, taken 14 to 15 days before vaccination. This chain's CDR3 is CASSGGTHSYNEQFF. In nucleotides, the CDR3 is TGTGCCAGCAGTGGCGGGACCCACTCCTACAATGAGCAGTTCTTC.